These 10 T cell receptor beta chains were sequenced from one sample in a study of CD8+ T cells in alopecia areata. Stated treatment: oral pan-JAK inhibitor, 5-10 mg twice daily. Reverse transcribed after extraction, RNA yielded cDNA as the sequencing template. Sequencing was performed with immunoSEQ multiplex PCR; in TCRdb, only in-frame clones are kept and a portion is missing. This sample has some 150,000 clones, with roughly 52% found just once. The source was CD8+ T cells sorted from blood, collected at week 4, from a patient treated with tofacitinib. Source of these receptors: a human donor with alopecia areata.

This clone was detected only a few times. The chain combines TRBV15 with TRBJ2-2; D is unresolved. The CDR3 is 12 amino acids. Germline assignment: CDR1 LNHNV and CDR2 YYDKDF (reference sequence). V lost 5 bases and J 7 bases, leaving 8 bases between the germline ends. CDR3 protein: CATSPEVGELFF. CDR3 nucleotides: TGTGCCACCAGCCCAGAGGTCGGGGAGCTGTTTTTT.

This clone came up a few times. The CDR3 here is CATSSLAETQYF. DNA of the CDR3: TGTGCCACCAGCAGCCTCGCGGAGACCCAGTACTTC. J is TRBJ2-5 and V is TRBV15; D remains unclear. V was shortened by 3 bases and J by 5 bases, with 7 bases between the two germline ends. Germline assignment: CDR1 LNHNV and CDR2 YYDKDF (reference sequence). CDR3 size: 12 residues.

The genes are TRBV7-8 and TRBJ2-7; maybe TRBD2 (5 bases). The V gene's germline CDR1 is SGHVS and CDR2 FQNEAQ. Between the trimmed V and J ends, which lost 4 bases and 6 bases, there was a span of 16 bases. The CDR3 spans 14 residues. The CDR3 loop reads CASSSIRGSSEQYF. For the CDR3, the DNA is TGTGCCAGCAGCTCCATCCGGGGTAGTAGCGAGCAGTACTTC.

This clone was seen more than once but under ten times. This rearrangement joins TRBV25-1 to TRBJ2-1; D is unclear. The CDR3 spans 14 residues. Trimming cost V 6 bases and J 1 base, with 10 bases left between them. Germline V gene lookup returns CDR1 MGHDK and CDR2 SYGVNS. The DNA for the CDR3 is TGTGCCAGCAGCCCACTGGGGTCCTACAATGAGCAGTTCTTC. Encoded protein: CASSPLGSYNEQFF.

CDR3 amino acids: CASSFSQGGSGYTF. The CDR3, as DNA: TGTGCCAGCAGTTTTTCCCAGGGTGGAAGCGGCTACACCTTC. The chain joins TRBV27 to TRBJ1-2; D is perhaps TRBD1 (5 bases). The germline V gene has CDR1 MNHEY and CDR2 SMNVEV (reference sequence). V was pared by 3 bases and J by 8 bases, with 16 bases between. The CDR3 consists of 14 residues.

This clone came up a few times. The J gene is TRBJ1-4, the V gene TRBV25-1, with D unresolved. V gave up 3 bases and J gave up 8 bases, with 10 bases separating them. Germline V CDR1 and CDR2: MGHDK, SYGVNS. The CDR3 spans 13 residues. The CDR3 coding sequence is TGTGCCAGCAGTGACTGGGGTCTCGAAAAACTGTTTTTT. The encoded protein is CASSDWGLEKLFF. Full variable domain (remainder filled in from reference TRBV25-1 and TRBJ1-4): EADIYQTPRYLVIGTGKKITLECSQTMGHDKMYWYQQDPGMELHLIHYSYGVNSTEKGDLSSESTVSRIRTEHFPLTLESARPSHTSQYLCASSDWGLEKLFFGSGTQLSVL.

Only a few counts were recorded for this clone. V usage is TRBV7-8 and J usage is TRBJ1-2, with 8 bases identical to TRBD1. Trimming removed 5 bases from V and 4 bases from J; junction bases left unmatched: 12. CDR1 is SGHVS and CDR2 is FQNEAQ in the germline V gene. This CDR3 is 16 amino acids long. The CDR3 region has the DNA TGTGCCAGCAGCACTGAGGAGCCCGGGACAGGCTATGGCTACACCTTC. It encodes CASSTEEPGTGYGYTF.

This clone was observed a few times. The chain links TRBV4-3 to TRBJ2-7; TRBD1 is a possible D gene (6 bases). The CDR3 runs to 14 residues. V gave up 4 bases and J gave up 2 bases, with 12 bases separating them. Germline lookup yields CDR1 LGHNA and CDR2 YSLEER. The CDR3 coding sequence is TGCGCCAGCAGCCTGGGACATTCAACCTACGAGCAGTACTTC. It yields the protein CASSLGHSTYEQYF.

This chain joins TRBV6-5 and TRBJ1-2; perhaps TRBD1 as D (5 bases). The V gene's germline CDR1 is MNHEY and CDR2 SVGAGI. V lost 2 bases to trimming and J lost 10 bases, with 8 bases between them. The CDR3 length is 11 residues. CDR3 loop: CASSYQGVYTF. The CDR3 DNA is TGTGCCAGCAGTTACCAGGGTGTCTACACCTTC.

The chain links TRBV6-5 to TRBJ2-3, with D unresolved. This CDR3 has 11 amino acids. Trimming cost V 8 bases and J 2 bases, with 5 bases left between them. Germline CDR1 reads MNHEY; CDR2 reads SVGAGI. The CDR3 DNA follows: TGTGCCAGCCGGTTCACAGATACGCAGTATTTT. Amino acid sequence: CASRFTDTQYF.